Listed below are T cell receptor beta chains from one sample, sequenced in a study of long-term antiretroviral therapy in people with HIV. The repertoire was sequenced with immunoSEQ multiplex PCR; TCRdb's copy has only in-frame clones and lacks some. The repertoire holds tens of thousands of clones, with approximately 91% as singletons. The specimen comprised unsorted PBMCs, sampled 0.6 years after starting antiretroviral therapy. The receptors derive from a man in his sixties with HIV. Both conserved end residues are part of each CDR3. A D gene is named only where the DNA matches it firmly. Rows give clone size only sometimes, using once, few, many, or a class for an expanded clone.

cdr3_aa,cdr3_nt,v_call,j_call,clone_size,cdr3_length,d_call
CASSHKGGAHEQYF,TGTGCCAGTAGTCATAAGGGGGGAGCCCACGAGCAGTACTTC,TRBV19,TRBJ2-7,few,14,.
CASSLVADEETQYF,TGTGCCAGCAGCTTAGTAGCGGATGAAGAGACCCAGTACTTC,TRBV7-6,TRBJ2-5,.,14,.
CASSVAVAGTDTQYF,TGTGCCAGCAGCGTAGCCGTAGCCGGCACAGATACGCAGTATTTT,TRBV9,TRBJ2-3,.,15,.
CATPSLERTGSPLHF,TGTGCCACTCCCAGCCTAGAAAGGACGGGATCACCCCTCCACTTT,TRBV11-3,TRBJ1-6,.,15,.
CSARGNTEAFF,TGCAGTGCTAGAGGGAACACTGAAGCTTTCTTT,TRBV20-1,TRBJ1-1,.,11,.
CASSLKADTQYF,TGTGCCAGCAGCTTAAAGGCAGATACGCAGTATTTT,TRBV7-3,TRBJ2-3,.,12,.
CASSLARTSGSETQYF,TGTGCCAGCAGCTTAGCCCGGACTAGCGGTTCAGAGACCCAGTACTTC,TRBV7-6,TRBJ2-5,.,16,TRBD2
CASNPTLRGQETQYF,TGTGCCAGCAACCCCACCCTCAGGGGCCAAGAGACCCAGTACTTC,TRBV11-2,TRBJ2-5,once,15,.
CASSLVGAYNEQFF,TGCGCCAGCAGCTTGGTTGGCGCCTACAATGAGCAGTTCTTC,TRBV5-1,TRBJ2-1,.,14,.
CATSRDWEKLFF,TGTGCCACCAGCAGAGATTGGGAAAAACTGTTTTTT,TRBV15,TRBJ1-4,.,12,.
CAIRTLAGGSNNEQFF,TGTGCCATCAGGACCCTAGCGGGAGGGTCGAACAATGAGCAGTTCTTC,TRBV10-3,TRBJ2-1,.,16,TRBD2
CASSYTGAGGTEAFF,TGTGCCAGCAGTTATACAGGTGCAGGGGGTACTGAAGCTTTCTTT,TRBV6-4,TRBJ1-1,.,15,TRBD1
CASSYSGTGDYEQYF,TGTGCCAGCAGTTACTCTGGGACAGGCGACTACGAGCAGTACTTC,TRBV6-5,TRBJ2-7,.,15,TRBD1
CAWSVESGGNQPQHF,TGTGCCTGGAGTGTAGAGTCAGGGGGCAATCAGCCCCAGCATTTT,TRBV30,TRBJ1-5,.,15,.
CASSLGTGTDTQYF,TGTGCCAGCAGCTTAGGGACGGGGACAGATACGCAGTATTTT,TRBV13,TRBJ2-3,.,14,.
CASSPNPSRDRGCHEQFF,TGTGCCAGCAGCCCGAACCCGTCCCGGGACAGGGGGTGCCATGAGCAGTTCTTC,TRBV21-1,TRBJ2-1,.,18,.
CASSTRQGGAYEQYF,TGTGCCAGCAGTACCCGACAGGGGGGTGCCTACGAGCAGTACTTC,TRBV6-5,TRBJ2-7,.,15,TRBD1
CANRKTENQETQYF,TGTGCCAACCGGAAGACAGAGAATCAAGAGACCCAGTACTTC,TRBV6-1,TRBJ2-5,.,14,.
CASSRAGTGLSQKLFF,TGTGCCAGCAGCCGAGCCGGGACAGGGTTATCCCAAAAACTGTTTTTT,TRBV14,TRBJ1-4,.,16,TRBD1
CASSIGGAHYLTRAIQYF,TGTGCCAGTAGTATTGGCGGGGCCCACTACCTAACCAGGGCCATTCAGTACTTC,TRBV19,TRBJ2-4,.,18,.